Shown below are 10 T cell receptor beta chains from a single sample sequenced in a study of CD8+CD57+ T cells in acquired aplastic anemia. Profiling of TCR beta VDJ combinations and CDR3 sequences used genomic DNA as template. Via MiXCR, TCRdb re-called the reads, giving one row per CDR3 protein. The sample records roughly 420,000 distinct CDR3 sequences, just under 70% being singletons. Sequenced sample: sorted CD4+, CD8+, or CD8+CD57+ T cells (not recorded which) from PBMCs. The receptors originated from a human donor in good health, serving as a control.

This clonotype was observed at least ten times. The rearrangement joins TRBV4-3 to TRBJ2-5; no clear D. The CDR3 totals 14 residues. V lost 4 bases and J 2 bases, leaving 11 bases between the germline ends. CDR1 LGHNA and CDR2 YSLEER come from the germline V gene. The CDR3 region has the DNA TGCGCCAGCAGCCCCCTAGTGGGACAAGAGACCCAGTACTTC. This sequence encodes CASSPLVGQETQYF.

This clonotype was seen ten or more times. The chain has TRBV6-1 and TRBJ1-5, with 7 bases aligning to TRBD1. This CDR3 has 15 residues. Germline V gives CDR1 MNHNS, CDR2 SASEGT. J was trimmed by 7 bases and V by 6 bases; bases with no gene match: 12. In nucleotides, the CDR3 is TGTGCCAGCAGGTGGACAGGTACTACTGCCCAGCCCCAGCATTTT. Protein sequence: CASRWTGTTAQPQHF.

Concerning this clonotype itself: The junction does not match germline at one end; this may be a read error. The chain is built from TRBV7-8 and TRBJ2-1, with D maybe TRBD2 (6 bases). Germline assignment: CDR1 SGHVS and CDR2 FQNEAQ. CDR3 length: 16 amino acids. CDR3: CASSENGGATNNAQFF. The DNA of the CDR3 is TGCGCCAGCAGCGAAAATGGCGGGGCGACAAACAATGCGCAGTTCTTC.

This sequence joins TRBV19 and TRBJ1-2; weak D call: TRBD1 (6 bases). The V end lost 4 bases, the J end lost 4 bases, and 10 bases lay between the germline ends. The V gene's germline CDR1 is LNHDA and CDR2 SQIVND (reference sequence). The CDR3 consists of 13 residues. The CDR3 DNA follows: TGTGCCAGTAGTAACAGGGCGCTCTATGGCTACACCTTC. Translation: CASSNRALYGYTF.

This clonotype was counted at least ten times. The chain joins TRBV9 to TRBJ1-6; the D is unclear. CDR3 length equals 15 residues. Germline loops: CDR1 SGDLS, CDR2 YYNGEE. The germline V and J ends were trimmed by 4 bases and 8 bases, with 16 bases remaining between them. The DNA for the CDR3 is TGTGCCAGCAGCCCGAAAGCCGTCCGGGATTCACCCCTCCACTTT. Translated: CASSPKAVRDSPLHF.

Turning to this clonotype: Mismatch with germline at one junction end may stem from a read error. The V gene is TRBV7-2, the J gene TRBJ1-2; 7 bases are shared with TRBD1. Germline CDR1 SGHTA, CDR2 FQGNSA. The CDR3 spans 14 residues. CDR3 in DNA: TGTGCCAGCAGTTTAGCGATAGGGGGCTATTGCTACACCTTC. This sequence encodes CASSLAIGGYCYTF. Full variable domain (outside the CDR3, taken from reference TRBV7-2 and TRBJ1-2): GAGVSQSPSNKVTEKGKDVELRCDPISGHTALYWYRQSLGQGLEFLIYFQGNSAPDKSGLPSDRFSAERTGGSVSTLTIQRTQQEDSAVYLCASSLAIGGYCYTFGSGTRLTVV.

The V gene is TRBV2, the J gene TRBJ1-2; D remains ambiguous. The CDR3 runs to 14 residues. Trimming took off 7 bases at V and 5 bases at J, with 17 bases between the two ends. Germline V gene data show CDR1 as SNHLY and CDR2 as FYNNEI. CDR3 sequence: CASKKGTDGYGYTF. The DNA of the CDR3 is TGTGCCAGCAAAAAAGGTACCGACGGTTATGGCTACACCTTC.

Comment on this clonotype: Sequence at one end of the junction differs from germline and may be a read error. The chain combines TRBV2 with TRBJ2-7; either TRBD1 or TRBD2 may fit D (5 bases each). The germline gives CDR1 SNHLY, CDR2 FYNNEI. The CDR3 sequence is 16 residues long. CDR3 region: CASSEEDSRVLGELYF. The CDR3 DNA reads TGTGCCAGCAGTGAAGAGGATAGCAGGGTGTTGGGGGAGCTGTACTTC.

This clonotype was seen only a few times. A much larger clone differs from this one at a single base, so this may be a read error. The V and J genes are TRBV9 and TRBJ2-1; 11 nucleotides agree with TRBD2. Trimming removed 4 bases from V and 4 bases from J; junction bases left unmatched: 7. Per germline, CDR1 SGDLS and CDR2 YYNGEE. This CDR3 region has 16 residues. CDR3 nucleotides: TGTGCCAGCAGCCCGCGACTAGCGGGGAGTTACAATGAGCAGTTCTTC. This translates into CASSPRLAGSYNEQFF.

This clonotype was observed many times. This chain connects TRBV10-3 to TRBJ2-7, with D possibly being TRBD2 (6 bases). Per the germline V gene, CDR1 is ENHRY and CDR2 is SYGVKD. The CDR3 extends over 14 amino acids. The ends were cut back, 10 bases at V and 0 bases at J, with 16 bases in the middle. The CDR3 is CASESGVNSYEQYF. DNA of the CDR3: TGTGCCAGCGAGTCGGGAGTAAACTCCTACGAGCAGTACTTC.